This T cell receptor beta chain was observed in a study of blood T cell repertoires in COVID-19. The overall study: Acute and convalescent COVID-19 samples came from the United States, Italy and Spain. T cells, B-cell-depleted T cells, or PBMCs provided the cDNA or gDNA that served as material.

The CDR3 is made up of 14 amino acids. Germline CDR1 SGHTA, CDR2 FQGNSA. Trimming took 7 bases from V and 5 from J, leaving 17 bases between them. Clones were sequenced by immunoSEQ multiplex PCR, and TCRdb holds only the in-frame ones, with some missing. The table includes more than 110,000 clones, about three quarters detected once. Only one count was recorded for this clone. This TCR was sampled from a man aged 80 or over with acute or convalescent COVID-19. The sequencing input was peripheral blood. The chain combines TRBV7-2 with TRBJ2-5; a possible D gene is TRBD1 (7 bases). The DNA for the CDR3 is TGTGCCAGCACCTCTGGAGGGGGCTCGGAGACCCAGTACTTC. Its protein product is CASTSGGGSETQYF.